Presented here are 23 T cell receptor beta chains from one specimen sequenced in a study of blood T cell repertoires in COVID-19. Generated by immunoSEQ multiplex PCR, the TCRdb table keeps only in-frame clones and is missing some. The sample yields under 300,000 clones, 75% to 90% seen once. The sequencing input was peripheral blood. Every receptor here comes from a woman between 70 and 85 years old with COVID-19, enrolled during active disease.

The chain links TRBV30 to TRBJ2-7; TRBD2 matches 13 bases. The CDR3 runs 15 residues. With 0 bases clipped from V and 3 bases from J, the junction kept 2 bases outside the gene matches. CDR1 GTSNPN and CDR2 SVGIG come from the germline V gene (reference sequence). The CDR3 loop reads CAWSVGLAGDYEQYF. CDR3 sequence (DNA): TGTGCCTGGAGTGTCGGACTAGCGGGGGACTACGAGCAGTACTTC. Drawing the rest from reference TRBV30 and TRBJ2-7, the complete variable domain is SQTIHQWPATLVQPVGSPLSLECTVEGTSNPNLYWYRQAAGRGLQLLFYSVGIGQISSEVPQNLSASRPQDRQFILSSKKLLLSDSGFYLCAWSVGLAGDYEQYFGPGTRLTVT.

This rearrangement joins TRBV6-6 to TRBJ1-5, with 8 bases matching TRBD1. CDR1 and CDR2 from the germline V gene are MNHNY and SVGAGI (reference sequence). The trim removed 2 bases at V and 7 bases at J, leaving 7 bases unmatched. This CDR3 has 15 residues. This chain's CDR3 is CASSYGTGTDQPQHF. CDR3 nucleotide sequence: TGTGCCAGCAGTTACGGGACAGGTACAGACCAGCCCCAGCATTTT.

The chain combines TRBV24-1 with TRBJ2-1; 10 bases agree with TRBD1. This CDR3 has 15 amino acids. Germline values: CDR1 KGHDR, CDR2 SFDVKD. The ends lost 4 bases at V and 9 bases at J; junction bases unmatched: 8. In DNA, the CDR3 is TGTGCCACCAGTGACTCCGGGACAGGGGTTCCTGAGCAGTTCTTC. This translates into CATSDSGTGVPEQFF.

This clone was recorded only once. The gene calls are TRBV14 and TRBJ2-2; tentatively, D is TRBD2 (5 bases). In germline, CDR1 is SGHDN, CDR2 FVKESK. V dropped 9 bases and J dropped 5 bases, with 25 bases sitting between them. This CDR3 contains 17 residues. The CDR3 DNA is TGTGCCAGTCCCCACCCGGGGTCCCAGCCCCAGACCGGGGAGCTGTTTTTT. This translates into CASPHPGSQPQTGELFF.

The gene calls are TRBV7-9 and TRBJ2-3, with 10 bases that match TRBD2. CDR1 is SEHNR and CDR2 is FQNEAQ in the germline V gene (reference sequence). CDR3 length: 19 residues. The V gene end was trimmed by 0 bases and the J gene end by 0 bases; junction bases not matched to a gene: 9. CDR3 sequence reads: CASSLARLAGALSTDTQYF. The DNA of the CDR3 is TGTGCCAGCAGCTTAGCTCGGCTAGCGGGGGCCCTAAGCACAGATACGCAGTATTTT.

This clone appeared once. The CDR3 DNA reads as TGTGCCAGCAGCCCCAGTGGGACACCTTTTGAAAAACTGTTTTTT. It specifies CASSPSGTPFEKLFF. This chain joins TRBV11-2 and TRBJ1-4, with D perhaps matching TRBD1 (6 bases). Germline-derived CDR1 and CDR2 are SGHAT and FQNNGV. The CDR3 length is 15 residues. V was trimmed by 5 bases and J by 7 bases, leaving 17 bases between them.

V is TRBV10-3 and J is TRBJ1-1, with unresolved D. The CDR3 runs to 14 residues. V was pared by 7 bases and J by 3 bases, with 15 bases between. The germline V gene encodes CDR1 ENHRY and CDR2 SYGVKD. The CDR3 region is CAIKRNTLDTEAFF. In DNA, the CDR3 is TGTGCCATCAAGCGGAACACACTTGACACTGAAGCTTTCTTT.

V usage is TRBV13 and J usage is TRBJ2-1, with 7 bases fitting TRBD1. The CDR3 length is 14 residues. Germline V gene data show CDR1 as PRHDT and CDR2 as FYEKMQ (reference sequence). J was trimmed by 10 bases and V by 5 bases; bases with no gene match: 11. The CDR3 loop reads CASSIFNRGKEQFF. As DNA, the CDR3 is TGTGCCAGCAGCATATTTAACAGGGGTAAGGAGCAGTTCTTC.

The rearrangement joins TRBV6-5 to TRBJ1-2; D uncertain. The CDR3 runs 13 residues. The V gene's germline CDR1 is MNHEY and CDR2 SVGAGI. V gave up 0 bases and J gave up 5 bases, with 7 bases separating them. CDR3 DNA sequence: TGTGCCAGCAGTTACTCGAACGGGTATGGCTACACCTTC. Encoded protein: CASSYSNGYGYTF.

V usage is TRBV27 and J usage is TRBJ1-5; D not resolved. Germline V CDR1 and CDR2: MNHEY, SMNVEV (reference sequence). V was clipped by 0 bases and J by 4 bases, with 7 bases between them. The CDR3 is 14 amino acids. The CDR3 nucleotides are TGTGCCAGCAGTTTATCGGGCCTTAATCAGCCCCAGCATTTT. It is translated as CASSLSGLNQPQHF.

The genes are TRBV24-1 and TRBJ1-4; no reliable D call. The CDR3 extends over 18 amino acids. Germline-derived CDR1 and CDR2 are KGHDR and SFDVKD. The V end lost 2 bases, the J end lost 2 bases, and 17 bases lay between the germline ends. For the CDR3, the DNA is TGTGCCACCAGTGATTCTGCAGGTAGTAGCGAGACTAATGAAAAACTGTTTTTT. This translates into CATSDSAGSSETNEKLFF.

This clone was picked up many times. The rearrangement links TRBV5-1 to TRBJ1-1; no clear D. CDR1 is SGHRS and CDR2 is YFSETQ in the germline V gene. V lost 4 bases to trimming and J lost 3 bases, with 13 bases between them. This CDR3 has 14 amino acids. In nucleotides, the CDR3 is TGCGCCAGCAGCCTCCAGGAGGCTTACACTGAAGCTTTCTTT. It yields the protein CASSLQEAYTEAFF.

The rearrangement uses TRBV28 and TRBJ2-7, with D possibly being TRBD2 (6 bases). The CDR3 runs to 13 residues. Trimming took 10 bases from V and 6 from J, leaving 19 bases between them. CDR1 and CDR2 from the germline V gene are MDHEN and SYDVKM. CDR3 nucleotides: TGTGCCACTGGCGGGCGGACTATAGGCGAGCAGTACTTC. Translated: CATGGRTIGEQYF. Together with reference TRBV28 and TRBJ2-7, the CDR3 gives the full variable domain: DVKVTQSSRYLVKRTGEKVFLECVQDMDHENMFWYRQDPGLGLRLIYFSYDVKMKEKGDIPEGYSVSREKKERFSLILESASTNQTSMYLCATGGRTIGEQYFGPGTRLTVT.

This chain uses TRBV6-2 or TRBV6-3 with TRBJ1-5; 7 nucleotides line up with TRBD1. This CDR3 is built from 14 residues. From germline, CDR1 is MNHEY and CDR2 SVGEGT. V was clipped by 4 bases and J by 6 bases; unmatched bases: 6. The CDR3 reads CASSLRTGSQPQHF. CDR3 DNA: TGTGCCAGCAGTTTACGGACAGGTTCTCAGCCCCAGCATTTT.

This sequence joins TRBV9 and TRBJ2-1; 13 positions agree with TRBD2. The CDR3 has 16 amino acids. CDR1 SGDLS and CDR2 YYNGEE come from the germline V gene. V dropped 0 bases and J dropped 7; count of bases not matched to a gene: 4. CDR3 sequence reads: CASSVATSGGQNEQFF. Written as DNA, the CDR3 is TGTGCCAGCAGCGTAGCGACTAGCGGGGGGCAGAATGAGCAGTTCTTC.

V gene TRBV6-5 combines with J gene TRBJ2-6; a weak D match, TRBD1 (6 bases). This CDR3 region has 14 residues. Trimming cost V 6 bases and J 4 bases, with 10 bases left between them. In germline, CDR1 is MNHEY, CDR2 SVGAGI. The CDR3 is CASRTGSGANVLTF. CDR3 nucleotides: TGTGCCAGCAGGACAGGCTCCGGGGCCAACGTCCTGACTTTC.

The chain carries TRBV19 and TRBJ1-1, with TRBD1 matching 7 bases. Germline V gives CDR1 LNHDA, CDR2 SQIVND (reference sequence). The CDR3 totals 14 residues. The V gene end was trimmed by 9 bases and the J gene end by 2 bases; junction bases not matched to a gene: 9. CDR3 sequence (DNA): TGTGCCAGCAGGGTGGGACAGCCTAACACTGAAGCTTTCTTT. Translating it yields CASRVGQPNTEAFF.

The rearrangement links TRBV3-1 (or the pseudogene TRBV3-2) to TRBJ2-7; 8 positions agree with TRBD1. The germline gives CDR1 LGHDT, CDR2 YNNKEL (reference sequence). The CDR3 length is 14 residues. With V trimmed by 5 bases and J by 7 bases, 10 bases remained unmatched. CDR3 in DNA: TGTGCCAGCAGCGCGGGACAGGTCATGCGGGAGCAGTACTTC. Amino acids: CASSAGQVMREQYF.

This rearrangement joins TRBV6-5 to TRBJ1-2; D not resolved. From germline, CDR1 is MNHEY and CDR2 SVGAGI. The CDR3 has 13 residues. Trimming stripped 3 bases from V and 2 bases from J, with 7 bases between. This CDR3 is CASSYEQNYGYTF. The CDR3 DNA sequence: TGTGCCAGCAGTTATGAACAGAACTATGGCTACACCTTC.

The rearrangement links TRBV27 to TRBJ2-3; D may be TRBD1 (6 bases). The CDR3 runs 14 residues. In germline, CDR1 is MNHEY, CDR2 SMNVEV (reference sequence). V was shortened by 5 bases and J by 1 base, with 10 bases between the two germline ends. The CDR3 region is CASSRWTGTDTQYF. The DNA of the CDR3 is TGTGCCAGCAGTCGCTGGACAGGCACAGATACGCAGTATTTT.

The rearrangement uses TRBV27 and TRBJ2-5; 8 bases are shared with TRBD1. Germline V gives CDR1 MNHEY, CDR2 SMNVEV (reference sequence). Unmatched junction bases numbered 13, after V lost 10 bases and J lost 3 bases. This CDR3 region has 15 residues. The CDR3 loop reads CATGPFRGREETQYF. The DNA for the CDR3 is TGTGCCACCGGGCCCTTCAGGGGGCGGGAAGAGACCCAGTACTTC.

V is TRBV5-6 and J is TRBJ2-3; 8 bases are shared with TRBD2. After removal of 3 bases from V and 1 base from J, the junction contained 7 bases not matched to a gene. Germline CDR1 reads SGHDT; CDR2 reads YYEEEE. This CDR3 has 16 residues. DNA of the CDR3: TGTGCCAGCAGCTGGGGTACTAGCGGTGGCACAGATACGCAGTATTTT. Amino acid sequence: CASSWGTSGGTDTQYF.

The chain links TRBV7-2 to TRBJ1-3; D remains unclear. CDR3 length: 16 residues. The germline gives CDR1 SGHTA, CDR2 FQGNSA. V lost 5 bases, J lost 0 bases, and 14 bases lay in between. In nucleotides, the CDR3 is TGTGCCAGCAGCCCGCTCGGAACGGGCTCTGGAAACACCATATATTTT. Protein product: CASSPLGTGSGNTIYF.